This is a list of T cell receptor beta chains from one sample in a study of beta chain features in type 1 diabetes. Libraries were prepared by immunoSEQ multiplex PCR; TCRdb keeps only in-frame clonotypes and omits some of them. Of about 130,000 clones detected, roughly a tenth appear once; the ten largest clones hold about 0.68%. Material: central memory CD4+ T cells from blood. The source is a man between 18 and 35 years old in good health. Both conserved end residues are part of each CDR3.

J gene	CDR3 length	V gene	CDR3 protein
TRBJ1-5	13	TRBV6-5	CASSWALNQPQHF
TRBJ2-7	14	TRBV18	CASSPPGVRYEQYF
TRBJ2-6	15	TRBV19	CATSYRVSGANVLTF
TRBJ1-2	14	TRBV14	CASSHSGVTYGYTF
TRBJ1-2	13	TRBV7-9	CASSLTGENGYTF
TRBJ2-3	14	TRBV7-2	CASSAGGYTDTQYF
TRBJ2-5	15	TRBV13	CASSTNLGGDQTQYF
TRBJ2-3	15	TRBV7-9	CASSPDLTDTDTQYF
TRBJ2-1	14	TRBV11-2	CASSLDPTSVEQFF
TRBJ1-2	15	TRBV11-1	CASSPRQGSTYGYTF
TRBJ1-3	20	TRBV21-1	CASSKVALLGQLFSGNTIYF
TRBJ2-7	11	TRBV20-1	CSAEAGYEQYF
TRBJ1-6	17	TRBV4-2	CASSQLSSTGVVSPLHF
TRBJ2-3	15	TRBV30	CAWRFSGGVTDTQYF
TRBJ2-2	16	TRBV4-3	CASSQGQSLNTGELFF
TRBJ2-7	14	TRBV6-1	CASSGEGPTYEQYF
TRBJ1-1	13	TRBV7-9	CAILNSQDGEAFF
TRBJ1-6	13	TRBV11-3	CASSLGGNSPLHF
TRBJ2-1	15	TRBV19	CASSIGAGGPDEQFF
TRBJ2-1	14	TRBV4-3	CASSQVWEDNEQFF
TRBJ2-1	14	TRBV5-6	CASSRLAGGNEQFF
TRBJ1-1	12	TRBV7-2	CASSLVSREAFF
TRBJ1-2	14	TRBV19	CASTRQPSDYGYTF
TRBJ2-2	16	TRBV7-2	CASSPFRTGNTGELFF
TRBJ2-3	12	TRBV2	CASSAVADTQYF
TRBJ1-2	15	TRBV5-6	CASSWAGGTSDGYTF
TRBJ1-2	14	TRBV30	CAWSVRTANYGYTF
TRBJ2-2	15	TRBV9	CASTTQGSGTGELFF
TRBJ1-2	13	TRBV29-1	CSALTGGRSGYTF
TRBJ2-3	16	TRBV7-3	CASSRGLGLAADTQYF
TRBJ2-1	13	TRBV5-6	CASSLTGEDEQFF
TRBJ2-5	13	TRBV30	CAWRMTSVETQYF
TRBJ2-3	13	TRBV5-6	CASSLAGADTQYF
TRBJ2-7	15	TRBV5-4	CASSRTSGESYEQYF
TRBJ2-1	14	TRBV5-1	CASSRTESYNEQFF
TRBJ2-5	16	TRBV9	CASSSGGLGGLETQYF
TRBJ2-3	13	TRBV19	CASSTRDRDTQYF
TRBJ2-3	16	TRBV4-3	CASSQAAGAEVDTQYF
TRBJ2-5	15	TRBV2	CASSEDGGDQETQYF
TRBJ2-7	15	TRBV28	CASSSPGQGSYEQYF
TRBJ2-4	15	TRBV29-1	CSTTGDGSTKNIQYF
TRBJ2-2	15	TRBV5-4	CASSLVGQNTGELFF
TRBJ2-5	13	TRBV29-1	CSVELRTGETQYF
TRBJ2-1	15	TRBV5-6	CASSRLASSYNEQFF
TRBJ2-2	13	TRBV10-3	CAISLGTRAELFF
TRBJ1-2	15	TRBV18	CASSPGTGGYYGYTF
TRBJ2-1	15	TRBV7-9	CASSPGTQGGNEQFF
TRBJ2-6	17	TRBV18	CASSPQRGYSGANVLTF
TRBJ2-1	15	TRBV7-6	CASSLDQGAGNEQFF
TRBJ2-3	16	TRBV15	CATSRFGDRNTDTQYF
TRBJ2-5	15	TRBV7-2	CASSRTSGPQETQYF
TRBJ1-4	15	TRBV28	CASSSPDRVNEKLFF
TRBJ2-1	14	TRBV5-1	CASIGDRDYNEQFF
TRBJ1-1	15	TRBV6-5	CASSYRQGVDTEAFF
TRBJ1-2	14	TRBV7-8	CASSLAAGDYGYTF
TRBJ2-7	14	TRBV11-2	CASSSLSGVYEQYF
TRBJ2-3	15	TRBV7-2	CASSLGGLTARTQYF